The rows below give T cell receptor beta chains drawn from one sample of a study of blood T cell repertoires in COVID-19. Profiling relied on immunoSEQ multiplex PCR, and the TCRdb table lists in-frame clones only, not all of them. The sample contains 95,000 to 110,000 clones, around 82% of which appear only once. The sample consisted of peripheral blood. The receptors derive from a man aged 60 to 75 with acute or convalescent COVID-19. Each CDR3 is given with its conserved first and last residue. The order of the fields is J gene, D gene, clone size, V gene, CDR3 DNA, CDR3 protein. A D gene is named only where the DNA matches it firmly. Expanded clones are given a class, and other clones once, few, many or no size at all.

j_gene: TRBJ1-5; d_gene: -; abundance: few; v_gene: TRBV28; CDR3nt: TGTGCCAGCAAGGGGAATCAGCCCCAGCATTTT; CDR3aa: CASKGNQPQHF
j_gene: TRBJ1-5; d_gene: -; abundance: -; v_gene: TRBV3-1/TRBV3-2; CDR3nt: TGTGCCAGCAGCCACGGACAGACCAATCAGCCCCAGCATTTT; CDR3aa: CASSHGQTNQPQHF
j_gene: TRBJ2-7; d_gene: -; abundance: -; v_gene: TRBV7-2; CDR3nt: TGTGCCAGCAGCGCCTACCCCAACGAGCAGTACTTC; CDR3aa: CASSAYPNEQYF
j_gene: TRBJ1-1; d_gene: -; abundance: once; v_gene: TRBV28; CDR3nt: TGTGCCAGCATTTATGGGGGGGCTGTTGACACTGAAGCTTTCTTT; CDR3aa: CASIYGGAVDTEAFF
j_gene: TRBJ2-3; d_gene: TRBD2; abundance: -; v_gene: TRBV6-5; CDR3nt: TGTGCCACCCAAGCGGGGGGCCTGGCAGATACGCAGTATTTT; CDR3aa: CATQAGGLADTQYF
j_gene: TRBJ1-1; d_gene: -; abundance: -; v_gene: TRBV27; CDR3nt: TGTGCCAGCAGTTTAGGCCTACAGGGACGCACTGAAGCTTTCTTT; CDR3aa: CASSLGLQGRTEAFF
j_gene: TRBJ1-2; d_gene: -; abundance: -; v_gene: TRBV25-1; CDR3nt: TGTGCCAGCAGTGAATGGGGAGACTATGGCTACACCTTC; CDR3aa: CASSEWGDYGYTF
j_gene: TRBJ1-1; d_gene: -; abundance: -; v_gene: TRBV5-8; CDR3nt: TGTGCCAGCAGCTGGAAAGGTGGGGCAGGGGATCGGTTGGCTTTCTTT; CDR3aa: CASSWKGGAGDRLAFF
j_gene: TRBJ1-5; d_gene: TRBD1; abundance: -; v_gene: TRBV29-1; CDR3nt: TGCAGCGTCACAGTACAGGGGGATAGCAATCAGCCCCAGCATTTT; CDR3aa: CSVTVQGDSNQPQHF
j_gene: TRBJ2-3; d_gene: TRBD2; abundance: -; v_gene: TRBV3-1/TRBV3-2; CDR3nt: TGTGCCAGCAGCCTACTAGCGGGAGTTTTAGATACGCAGTATTTT; CDR3aa: CASSLLAGVLDTQYF
j_gene: TRBJ1-2; d_gene: TRBD1; abundance: -; v_gene: TRBV5-1; CDR3nt: TGCGCCAGCAGCGGGGGACAGGGGAACTATGGCTACACCTTC; CDR3aa: CASSGGQGNYGYTF
j_gene: TRBJ2-5; d_gene: TRBD2; abundance: -; v_gene: TRBV11-2; CDR3nt: TGTGCCAGCAGCTTAGGGGCTAGCGGGGGGGTAGGAGAGACCCAGTACTTC; CDR3aa: CASSLGASGGVGETQYF
j_gene: TRBJ2-1; d_gene: TRBD2; abundance: -; v_gene: TRBV7-2; CDR3nt: TGTGCCAGCAGCTCGGGACTAGCGGGAGAACCTGAGCAGTTCTTC; CDR3aa: CASSSGLAGEPEQFF
j_gene: TRBJ2-2; d_gene: -; abundance: -; v_gene: TRBV12-3/TRBV12-4; CDR3nt: TGTGCCAGCAGTTTACCCTTGTCCGGGGAGCTGTTTTTT; CDR3aa: CASSLPLSGELFF
j_gene: TRBJ2-1; d_gene: TRBD2; abundance: -; v_gene: TRBV2; CDR3nt: TGTGCCAGCAGCCCCGGGACTAGCGACTACAATGAGCAGTTCTTC; CDR3aa: CASSPGTSDYNEQFF
j_gene: TRBJ2-3; d_gene: -; abundance: -; v_gene: TRBV5-4; CDR3nt: TGTGCCAGCAGCTCGCCAACCGGGACCCAACGGGGGGATACGCAGTATTTT; CDR3aa: CASSSPTGTQRGDTQYF
j_gene: TRBJ1-1; d_gene: -; abundance: -; v_gene: TRBV5-4; CDR3nt: TGTGCCAGCAGCTTTCCGCCCGGGACAGAAGCTTTCTTT; CDR3aa: CASSFPPGTEAFF
j_gene: TRBJ2-5; d_gene: -; abundance: -; v_gene: TRBV11-2; CDR3nt: TGTGCCAGCAGCTTAGGGCTAGAGACCCAGTACTTC; CDR3aa: CASSLGLETQYF
j_gene: TRBJ2-7; d_gene: -; abundance: -; v_gene: TRBV10-3; CDR3nt: TGTGCCATCAGTGAGTCTCTGGGACTTACCTACGAGCAGTACTTC; CDR3aa: CAISESLGLTYEQYF
j_gene: TRBJ2-7; d_gene: -; abundance: -; v_gene: TRBV25-1; CDR3nt: TGTGCCAGTTCGGGACACTACGAGCAGTACTTC; CDR3aa: CASSGHYEQYF
j_gene: TRBJ2-3; d_gene: -; abundance: -; v_gene: TRBV5-4; CDR3nt: TGTGCCAGCAGCCCAGACAGGTGGACAGATACGCAGTATTTT; CDR3aa: CASSPDRWTDTQYF
j_gene: TRBJ1-5; d_gene: TRBD1; abundance: -; v_gene: TRBV19; CDR3nt: TGTGCCAGTAGCCCGGGACAGGGCCTCAATCAGCCCCAGCATTTT; CDR3aa: CASSPGQGLNQPQHF
j_gene: TRBJ2-3; d_gene: TRBD2; abundance: -; v_gene: TRBV7-8; CDR3nt: TGTGCCAGCAGCTACGGGACTAGCGGGGGCACAGATACGCAGTATTTT; CDR3aa: CASSYGTSGGTDTQYF
j_gene: TRBJ2-5; d_gene: -; abundance: few; v_gene: TRBV18; CDR3nt: TGTGCCAGCTCACCACCTACGTCTCTCGGGACTTTAGAGACCCAGTACTTC; CDR3aa: CASSPPTSLGTLETQYF
j_gene: TRBJ2-1; d_gene: -; abundance: -; v_gene: TRBV2; CDR3nt: TGTGCCCACCGGGGGGCCCCCCTAAATGAGCAGTTCTTC; CDR3aa: CAHRGAPLNEQFF
j_gene: TRBJ2-5; d_gene: TRBD2; abundance: -; v_gene: TRBV2; CDR3nt: TGTGCCAGCAGTGAGGTCGGACTAGCAAACCAAGAGACCCAGTACTTC; CDR3aa: CASSEVGLANQETQYF
j_gene: TRBJ2-1; d_gene: -; abundance: -; v_gene: TRBV11-3; CDR3nt: TGTGCCAGCAGCTTTCGGGGGAATACCTACAATGAGCAGTTCTTC; CDR3aa: CASSFRGNTYNEQFF
j_gene: TRBJ1-5; d_gene: -; abundance: -; v_gene: TRBV3-1/TRBV3-2; CDR3nt: TGTGCCAGCAGCCCTGGAAGGGACACGGTGGGCAATCAGCCCCAGCATTTT; CDR3aa: CASSPGRDTVGNQPQHF
j_gene: TRBJ2-3; d_gene: TRBD2; abundance: -; v_gene: TRBV9; CDR3nt: TGTGCCAGCAGCGTAGGACGGGACTACACAGATACGCAGTATTTT; CDR3aa: CASSVGRDYTDTQYF
j_gene: TRBJ2-5; d_gene: -; abundance: -; v_gene: TRBV7-8; CDR3nt: TGTGCCAGCAAAGTAACAGTCCGCGGGCCGAGAGGTGGAGAGACCCAGTACTTC; CDR3aa: CASKVTVRGPRGGETQYF
j_gene: TRBJ1-1; d_gene: TRBD1; abundance: -; v_gene: TRBV6-5; CDR3nt: TGTGCCAGCAGAAGACGCGGACAGGGGGCGACTGAAGCTTTCTTT; CDR3aa: CASRRRGQGATEAFF
j_gene: TRBJ2-5; d_gene: TRBD2; abundance: -; v_gene: TRBV2; CDR3nt: TGTGCCAGCGTAGCTAGCGGGGAGACCCAGTACTTC; CDR3aa: CASVASGETQYF
j_gene: TRBJ2-3; d_gene: -; abundance: -; v_gene: TRBV27; CDR3nt: TGTGCCAGCAGTTTTTGGCCAGACACAGATACGCAGTATTTT; CDR3aa: CASSFWPDTDTQYF
j_gene: TRBJ2-3; d_gene: TRBD2; abundance: -; v_gene: TRBV2; CDR3nt: TGTGCCAGCAGACGTGGAGCGGGGAGCACAGATACGCAGTATTTT; CDR3aa: CASRRGAGSTDTQYF
j_gene: TRBJ1-5; d_gene: -; abundance: few; v_gene: TRBV2; CDR3nt: TGTGCCAGCAAACCAAGGGACACCGGAAATCAGCCCCAGCATTTT; CDR3aa: CASKPRDTGNQPQHF
j_gene: TRBJ2-7; d_gene: TRBD2; abundance: -; v_gene: TRBV7-9; CDR3nt: TGTGCCAGCAGCTTAGTAGGGAGGGTGCCCCACGAGCAGTACTTC; CDR3aa: CASSLVGRVPHEQYF
j_gene: TRBJ1-1; d_gene: -; abundance: -; v_gene: TRBV7-3; CDR3nt: TGTGCCAGCAGAAACCAGGGGAGCACTGAAGCTTTCTTT; CDR3aa: CASRNQGSTEAFF
j_gene: TRBJ1-2; d_gene: -; abundance: -; v_gene: TRBV18; CDR3nt: TGTGCCAGCTCACCCGGACAATCCCTAGACTATGGCTACACCTTC; CDR3aa: CASSPGQSLDYGYTF
j_gene: TRBJ1-3; d_gene: -; abundance: -; v_gene: TRBV10-3; CDR3nt: TGTGCCATCAGCCAAGGAAACACCATATATTTT; CDR3aa: CAISQGNTIYF
j_gene: TRBJ2-1; d_gene: -; abundance: -; v_gene: TRBV12-3/TRBV12-4; CDR3nt: TGTGCCGTCGGGAAGGGGGAAATGGGTGAGCAGTTCTTC; CDR3aa: CAVGKGEMGEQFF
j_gene: TRBJ1-1; d_gene: -; abundance: -; v_gene: TRBV7-3; CDR3nt: TGTGCCAGCAGCCAAGTAGGGGGGAACACTGAAGCTTTCTTT; CDR3aa: CASSQVGGNTEAFF